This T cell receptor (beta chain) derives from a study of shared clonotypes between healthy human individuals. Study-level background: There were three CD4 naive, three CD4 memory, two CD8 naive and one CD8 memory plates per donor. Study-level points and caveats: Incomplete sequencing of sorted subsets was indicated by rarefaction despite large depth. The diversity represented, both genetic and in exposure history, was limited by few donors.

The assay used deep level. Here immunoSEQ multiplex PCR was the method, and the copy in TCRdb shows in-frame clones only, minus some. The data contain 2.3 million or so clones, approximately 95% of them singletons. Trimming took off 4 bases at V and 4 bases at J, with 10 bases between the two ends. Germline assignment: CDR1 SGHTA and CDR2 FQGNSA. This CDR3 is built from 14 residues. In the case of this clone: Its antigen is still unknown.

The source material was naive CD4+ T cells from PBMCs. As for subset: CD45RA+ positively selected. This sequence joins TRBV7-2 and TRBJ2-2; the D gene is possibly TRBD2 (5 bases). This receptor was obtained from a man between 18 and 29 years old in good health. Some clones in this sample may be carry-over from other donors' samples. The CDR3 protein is CASSYGLTTGELFF. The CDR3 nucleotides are TGTGCCAGCAGCTACGGACTCACCACCGGGGAGCTGTTTTTT.